This T cell receptor (beta chain) originates from a study of cytomegalovirus exposure and HLA in healthy donors. Across the study: The 110 or so validation repertoires used a platform that matched the one used for the approximately 620 first-cohort repertoires, as a later analysis reported.

Trimming took off 0 bases at V and 3 bases at J, with 9 bases between the two ends. The CDR3 has 13 amino acids. From germline, CDR1 is GTSNPN and CDR2 SVGIG (reference sequence). General observations from the study: Within the approximately 130 validation repertoires, first-cohort TCR clusters tended to co-occur, according to a later analysis.

This clone was seen once. Its antigen remains unknown. Profiled with immunoSEQ multiplex PCR; TCRdb holds only in-frame clones, not every one. The sample has about 82,000 clones; 85% to 95% are singletons. The sample taken for sequencing was PBMCs. The chain has TRBV30 and TRBJ2-7, with a tentative D call TRBD1 (6 bases). This TCR was sampled from a man younger than 35 in good health and CMV-seronegative. Here the CDR3 reads CAWSVTGYYEQYF. The CDR3 DNA reads as TGTGCCTGGAGTGTCACAGGGTACTACGAGCAGTACTTC.